This is a list of T cell receptor beta chains from one sample in a study of blood T cell repertoires in COVID-19. Profiled with immunoSEQ multiplex PCR; TCRdb holds only in-frame clones, not every one. The profile shows roughly 46,000 clones, 88% of them singletons. Sequencing was carried out using peripheral blood. These receptors came from a human donor with active COVID-19. The donor label of this sample is uncertain. CDR3s include the opening cysteine and the closing phenylalanine or tryptophan. The D gene is left open where the match is weak. Not every row has a clone size; where given, it reads once, few, many or a size class.

V gene	clone size	D gene	J gene	CDR3 protein	CDR3 DNA
TRBV19	-	TRBD2	TRBJ2-7	CASSIIAGGTYEQYF	TGTGCCAGTAGTATTATAGCGGGAGGGACCTACGAGCAGTACTTC
TRBV19	-	-	TRBJ1-4	CASSIVRRHREKLFF	TGTGCCAGTAGTATAGTAAGGCGACATCGTGAAAAACTGTTTTTT
TRBV24-1	-	-	TRBJ2-1	CATSDLSRDEQFF	TGTGCCACCAGTGATCTCTCGCGGGATGAGCAGTTCTTC
TRBV6-1	-	-	TRBJ1-5	CASSDRQGNQPQHF	TGTGCCAGCAGTGATCGACAGGGCAATCAGCCCCAGCATTTT
TRBV5-1	-	TRBD2	TRBJ2-1	CASSAGLAGLQGEQFF	TGCGCCAGCAGCGCCGGACTAGCGGGCCTTCAGGGTGAGCAGTTCTTC
TRBV27	-	TRBD1	TRBJ1-2	CASSSQGQINYGYTF	TGTGCCAGCAGTTCCCAGGGACAGATAAACTATGGCTACACCTTC
TRBV5-1	once	TRBD1	TRBJ1-4	CASSLEGQGRNEKLFF	TGCGCCAGCAGCTTGGAGGGACAGGGGAGGAATGAAAAACTGTTTTTT
TRBV12-5	-	TRBD1	TRBJ2-7	CASGLPIQRQGSYEQYF	TGTGCTAGTGGTTTGCCGATACAGCGACAGGGTTCCTACGAGCAGTACTTC
TRBV6-4	once	TRBD1	TRBJ1-2	CASSEFPTGGLYGYTF	TGTGCCAGCAGTGAATTCCCGACAGGGGGGCTCTATGGCTACACCTTC
TRBV28	once	-	TRBJ2-1	CASSLISYNEQFF	TGTGCCAGCAGCCTTATCTCCTACAATGAGCAGTTCTTC
TRBV18	-	-	TRBJ2-4	CASSPPLRDGAKNIQYF	TGTGCCAGCTCACCACCGCTGAGGGATGGGGCCAAAAACATTCAGTACTTC
TRBV20-1	-	TRBD2	TRBJ2-1	CSASTPSGSFSNEQFF	TGCAGTGCTAGTACGCCTAGCGGGAGTTTCTCCAATGAGCAGTTCTTC
TRBV5-4	-	-	TRBJ2-1	CASSLASQNEQFF	TGTGCCAGCAGCTTGGCTAGTCAGAATGAGCAGTTCTTC
TRBV9	-	-	TRBJ2-3	CASSVVTGTQYF	TGTGCCAGCAGCGTAGTAACGGGTACGCAGTATTTT
TRBV5-1	-	TRBD1	TRBJ1-2	CASRTTGGQGSGYTF	TGCGCCAGCCGGACCACCGGAGGACAGGGGTCTGGCTACACCTTC
TRBV7-8	medium-sized	-	TRBJ1-2	CASSPDQGYGYTF	TGTGCCAGCAGCCCGGACCAGGGCTATGGCTACACCTTC
TRBV10-1	-	-	TRBJ2-1	CASSESSRGLYNEQFF	TGCGCCAGCAGTGAGTCGTCGCGGGGGCTGTACAATGAGCAGTTCTTC
TRBV4-3	-	TRBD2	TRBJ2-2	CASSQEALAGINTGELFF	TGCGCCAGCAGCCAAGAGGCACTAGCGGGAATAAACACCGGGGAGCTGTTTTTT
TRBV4-1	-	TRBD1	TRBJ1-3	CASSQGGQGPGNTIYF	TGCGCCAGCAGCCAAGGGGGACAGGGGCCTGGAAACACCATATATTTT
TRBV5-1	-	TRBD2	TRBJ2-2	CASSASLLAGGVVTGELFF	TGCGCCAGCAGCGCCTCATTATTAGCGGGGGGCGTGGTCACCGGGGAGCTGTTTTTT
TRBV18	-	-	TRBJ1-1	CASSHSGTNTEAFF	TGTGCCAGCTCACACTCTGGGACAAACACTGAAGCTTTCTTT
TRBV19	-	TRBD1	TRBJ2-7	CASGQGVNEQYF	TGTGCCAGTGGGCAGGGGGTCAACGAGCAGTACTTC
TRBV21-1	-	-	TRBJ2-2	CASRWGGVTNTGELFF	TGTGCCTCCCGGTGGGGGGGGGTCACGAACACCGGGGAGCTGTTTTTT
TRBV28	-	-	TRBJ2-5	CASSLSSATVEETQYF	TGTGCCAGCAGTTTAAGCAGCGCCACCGTTGAGGAGACCCAGTACTTC
TRBV23-1	-	TRBD1	TRBJ2-7	CASSPHKIKGQSYEQYF	TGCGCCAGCAGTCCCCACAAAATAAAGGGACAGTCCTACGAGCAGTACTTC
TRBV9	-	TRBD2	TRBJ2-2	CASSGRGLASAGELFF	TGTGCCAGCAGCGGACGGGGACTAGCTTCTGCCGGGGAGCTGTTTTTT
TRBV7-8	-	-	TRBJ1-1	CASSLVPREGKAEAFF	TGTGCCAGCAGCTTAGTTCCCCGTGAGGGCAAGGCTGAAGCTTTCTTT
TRBV5-1	few	-	TRBJ2-2	CASSFGGGLTGELFF	TGCGCCAGCAGCTTCGGAGGGGGCCTCACCGGGGAGCTGTTTTTT
TRBV7-8	-	-	TRBJ2-7	CASSWGRFTYEQYF	TGTGCCAGCAGCTGGGGGCGTTTTACCTACGAGCAGTACTTC
TRBV4-3	-	-	TRBJ1-2	CASSVERDLNYGYTF	TGCGCCAGCAGCGTCGAGAGGGATTTAAACTATGGCTACACCTTC
TRBV28	-	-	TRBJ2-3	CASSATRRGTDTQYF	TGTGCCAGCAGTGCAACGCGCCGGGGCACAGATACGCAGTATTTT
TRBV5-5	-	-	TRBJ1-5	CASSLVGGFGQPQHF	TGTGCCAGCAGCTTGGTTGGGGGGTTCGGTCAGCCCCAGCATTTT
TRBV2	-	-	TRBJ1-5	CASERLSNQPQHF	TGTGCCAGCGAGAGGCTTAGCAATCAGCCCCAGCATTTT
TRBV18	-	TRBD2	TRBJ2-1	CASSPLAGAYNEQFF	TGTGCCAGCTCACCCTTAGCGGGAGCCTACAATGAGCAGTTCTTC
TRBV6-5	few	TRBD2	TRBJ2-7	CASGTTTYEQYF	TGTGCCAGCGGGACTACAACCTACGAGCAGTACTTC
TRBV7-6	-	TRBD1	TRBJ2-2	CASSLGDRLLGTGELFF	TGTGCCAGCAGCTTAGGGGACAGGCTTTTAGGCACCGGGGAGCTGTTTTTT